Listed below are T cell receptor beta chains from one sample, sequenced in a study of blood T cell repertoires in COVID-19. Generated by immunoSEQ multiplex PCR, the TCRdb table keeps only in-frame clones and is missing some. The sample lists some 88,000 clones, about nine tenths occurring once. The sample comprised peripheral blood. Receptor source: a human donor with active COVID-19. The donor label of this sample is uncertain. The CDR3 runs from the conserved cysteine through the conserved F or W. The D gene is left open where the match is weak. Size tells how often a clone was seen (once, few, many) or the class of an expanded clone, and some rows leave it out.

18	TRBV12-5	TRBD2	.	TRBJ2-5	TGTGCTAGTGGAGTTCGTGGAATAGCGGGGGCCATCCAAGAGACCCAGTACTTC	CASGVRGIAGAIQETQYF
15	TRBV21-1	.	.	TRBJ1-5	TGTGCCAGCAGACTCTGGACAGGGGCAAATCAGCCCCAGCATTTT	CASRLWTGANQPQHF
16	TRBV6-2/TRBV6-3	.	.	TRBJ1-5	TGTGCCAGCAGTCCCGGGACACTTAGGGGCAATCAGCCCCAGCATTTT	CASSPGTLRGNQPQHF
15	TRBV7-2	TRBD2	.	TRBJ2-5	TGTGCCAGCAGCCTAGCGGGGGGTCACCAAGAGACCCAGTACTTC	CASSLAGGHQETQYF
15	TRBV29-1	.	once	TRBJ2-3	TGCAGCGTTGAAGATCCGGCAGGGGGCACAGATACGCAGTATTTT	CSVEDPAGGTDTQYF
17	TRBV10-3	.	.	TRBJ2-1	TGTGCCATCAGTGAGTCAGGTACGGCGGGGCCCTACAATGAGCAGTTCTTC	CAISESGTAGPYNEQFF
15	TRBV7-9	.	once	TRBJ2-7	TGTGCCAGCAGCTTAACGAGGGAAACGCTCTACGAGCAGTACTTC	CASSLTRETLYEQYF
16	TRBV4-1	TRBD2	.	TRBJ2-3	TGCGCCAGCAGCCACCCCCTGCGGGGGGGCTCGGATACGCAGTATTTT	CASSHPLRGGSDTQYF
14	TRBV6-5	.	.	TRBJ1-4	TGTGCCAGCAGTCGGACTGCAACTAATGAAAAACTGTTTTTT	CASSRTATNEKLFF
16	TRBV2	TRBD2	.	TRBJ2-2	TGTGCCAGCAGTGAACTAGCGGGGGTTGGGACCGGGGAGCTGTTTTTT	CASSELAGVGTGELFF
16	TRBV28	.	.	TRBJ2-7	TGTGCCAGCAGTGTCTTACAGGGCCGACCTTCCTACGAGCAGTACTTC	CASSVLQGRPSYEQYF
15	TRBV28	TRBD1	.	TRBJ1-2	TGTGCCAGCAGGACCTCGGGACAGTCTAACTATGGCTACACCTTC	CASRTSGQSNYGYTF
15	TRBV5-8	.	.	TRBJ1-6	TGTGCCAGCAGCTTGGCGCAGGGAATAGGGTCACCCCTCCACTTT	CASSLAQGIGSPLHF
15	TRBV19	TRBD1	.	TRBJ2-7	TGTGCCAGTAGTACATTCGGGACAGGAGCCTACGAGCAGTACTTC	CASSTFGTGAYEQYF
18	TRBV2	TRBD2	.	TRBJ2-7	TGTGCCAGCACCCGAGGGACTAGCGGGGGGGCCTCCACCGACGAGCAGTACTTC	CASTRGTSGGASTDEQYF
15	TRBV19	.	.	TRBJ2-1	TGTGCCAGTATGGGGGGAGACAGGGTTGGTATCGGGCAGTTCTTC	CASMGGDRVGIGQFF
15	TRBV6-6	.	.	TRBJ1-1	TGTGCCACTCGCGGACAGTCTTATTCGAACACTGAAGCTTTCTTT	CATRGQSYSNTEAFF
18	TRBV25-1	.	.	TRBJ2-3	TGTGCCAGCAGTGAATTAGGGGGGGGGATCGTTAGCACAGATACGCAGTATTTT	CASSELGGGIVSTDTQYF
16	TRBV11-2	.	.	TRBJ2-5	TGTGCCAGCAGCTTGCAGGTACCCTCCTTCCAAGAGACCCAGTACTTC	CASSLQVPSFQETQYF
14	TRBV6-5	.	.	TRBJ2-3	TGTGCCAGCAGTTACTCGCGTATGCCAGATACGCAGTATTTT	CASSYSRMPDTQYF
13	TRBV6-2/TRBV6-3	.	.	TRBJ1-5	TGTGCCAGCAGTTACAACAGGGATCAGCCCCAGCATTTT	CASSYNRDQPQHF
15	TRBV28	.	.	TRBJ1-3	TGTGCCAGCAGTTTTTTACCGCCGGGTGGAAACACCATATATTTT	CASSFLPPGGNTIYF
14	TRBV13	.	.	TRBJ2-7	TGTGCCAGCCGGACCCTCGGAAGGGGGAACGAGCAGTACTTC	CASRTLGRGNEQYF
15	TRBV5-4	TRBD2	.	TRBJ2-2	TGTGCCAGCAGACACGGGGGGGCCGCTTCCGGGGAGCTGTTTTTT	CASRHGGAASGELFF
16	TRBV28	TRBD1	.	TRBJ2-1	TGTGCCAGCAGTTTAAATCGGGACAGGCCATACAATGAGCAGTTCTTC	CASSLNRDRPYNEQFF
15	TRBV11-2	TRBD2	.	TRBJ2-1	TGTGCCAGCAGCTTAGGGACTAGCAGCTACAATGAGCAGTTCTTC	CASSLGTSSYNEQFF
13	TRBV29-1	TRBD1	.	TRBJ1-4	TGCAGCGTTGAGCGACAGGGTAGTGAAAAACTGTTTTTT	CSVERQGSEKLFF
13	TRBV4-2	.	.	TRBJ2-3	TGTGCCAGCAGCGCCCGGGATTCGGATACGCAGTATTTT	CASSARDSDTQYF
16	TRBV7-3	TRBD2	few	TRBJ2-3	TGTGCCAGCAGCCAAGGCCCAGCGGGGGGCACAGATACGCAGTATTTT	CASSQGPAGGTDTQYF
14	TRBV2	.	.	TRBJ1-6	TGTGCCAGCAGTGACCCCCGGGGTGGCTCACCCCTCCACTTT	CASSDPRGGSPLHF
15	TRBV9	TRBD1	.	TRBJ2-7	TGTGCCAGCAGCGTTTTGACAGGGGGCCAGGACGAGCAGTACTTC	CASSVLTGGQDEQYF
18	TRBV27	TRBD1	.	TRBJ2-1	TGTGCCAGCAGTTTTTTTTGGGCCTCGGGACAGGTGTTCAATGAGCAGTTCTTC	CASSFFWASGQVFNEQFF